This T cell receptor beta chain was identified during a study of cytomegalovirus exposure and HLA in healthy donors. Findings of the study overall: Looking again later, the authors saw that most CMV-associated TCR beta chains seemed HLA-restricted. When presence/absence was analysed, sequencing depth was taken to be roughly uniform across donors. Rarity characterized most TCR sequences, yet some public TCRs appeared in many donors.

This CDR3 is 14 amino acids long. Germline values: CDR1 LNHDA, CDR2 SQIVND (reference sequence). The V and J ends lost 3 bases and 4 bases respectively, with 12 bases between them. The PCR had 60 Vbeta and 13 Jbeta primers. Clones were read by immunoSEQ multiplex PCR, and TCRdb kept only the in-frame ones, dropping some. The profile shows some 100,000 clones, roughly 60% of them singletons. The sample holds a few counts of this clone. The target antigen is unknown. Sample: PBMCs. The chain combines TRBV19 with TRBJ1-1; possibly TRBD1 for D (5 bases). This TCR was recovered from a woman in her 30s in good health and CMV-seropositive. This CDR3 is CASSIGRGGTEAFF. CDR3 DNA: TGTGCCAGTAGTATTGGTCGGGGGGGCACTGAAGCTTTCTTT.